A single sample gave rise to the 24 T cell receptor beta chains below, sequenced in a study of blood T cell repertoires in COVID-19. Using immunoSEQ multiplex PCR, the repertoire was profiled, and TCRdb retains in-frame clones only, with some absent. The sample includes around 250,000 clones, 84% of them seen just once. The sequencing input was PBMCs or T cells enriched from blood (not recorded which). The receptors were gathered from a man aged 30-40 years with acute COVID-19.

V gene TRBV4-1 combines with J gene TRBJ1-2; D call uncertain. V shed 5 bases and J shed 4 bases, with 14 bases lying between them. The CDR3 has 14 residues. In germline, CDR1 is MGHRA, CDR2 YSYEKL. CDR3 in amino acids: CASSSADWSYGYTF. DNA for the CDR3: TGCGCCAGCAGCAGCGCAGATTGGTCCTATGGCTACACCTTC.

This chain connects TRBV6-1 to TRBJ2-5; 10 nucleotides align to TRBD2. V trimming: 3 bases; J trimming: 5 bases; junction bases outside the gene matches: 9. The V gene's germline CDR1 is MNHNS and CDR2 SASEGT. The CDR3 consists of 16 residues. This CDR3 is CASSDGLADPRETQYF. The CDR3 coding sequence is TGTGCCAGCAGTGACGGACTAGCGGACCCCCGTGAGACCCAGTACTTC.

This clone was counted a few times. The chain recombines TRBV5-7 with TRBJ2-7; D is undetermined. TRBV5-7 is reported as an ORF; its role is uncertain. Trimming shortened V by 4 bases and J by 3 bases, and 11 bases separated the two germline ends. The CDR3 is made up of 13 amino acids. The CDR3 DNA sequence: TGTGCCAGCAGCCCACCGCAGGACTACGAGCAGTACGTC. It translates to CASSPPQDYEQYV.

This sequence joins TRBV7-8 and TRBJ1-1; D perhaps matches TRBD1 (6 bases). Germline V gene sequence: CDR1 SGHVS, CDR2 FQNEAQ. CDR3 length equals 15 residues. The V end was cut by 0 bases, the J end by 5 bases, with 13 bases between. In DNA, the CDR3 is TGTGCCAGCAGCTTAGCGCTACAGGGTAGAACTGAAGCTTTCTTT. The encoded protein is CASSLALQGRTEAFF.

The V and J genes are TRBV24-1 and TRBJ1-1; D is ambiguous. From germline, CDR1 is KGHDR and CDR2 SFDVKD. The CDR3 is 13 amino acids. Trimming cost V 4 bases and J 11 bases, with 16 bases left between them. CDR3: CATSEHARDEAFF. Written as DNA, the CDR3 is TGTGCCACCAGTGAACATGCACGGGATGAGGCTTTCTTT.

The genes are TRBV7-2 and TRBJ1-6; 7 bases line up with TRBD1. The CDR3 totals 17 residues. CDR1 is SGHTA and CDR2 is FQGNSA in the germline V gene. V dropped 10 bases and J dropped 9; count of bases not matched to a gene: 21. The DNA of the CDR3 is TGTGCCACCCCACCGTCCCTGACAGGGCCCTTCATTTCACCCCTCCACTTT. Its translation: CATPPSLTGPFISPLHF.

This chain links TRBV11-2 with TRBJ1-5, with TRBD1 matching 9 bases. The V and J ends lost 4 bases and 7 bases, in that order; junction bases with no gene match: 2. The germline gives CDR1 SGHAT, CDR2 FQNNGV. CDR3 size: 13 residues. CDR3 sequence (DNA): TGTGCCAGCAGCTCCACAGGGGGCCAGCCCCAGCATTTT. Its protein is CASSSTGGQPQHF. The variable domain in full, completed from reference TRBV11-2 and TRBJ1-5, reads EAGVAQSPRYKIIEKRQSVAFWCNPISGHATLYWYQQILGQGPKLLIQFQNNGVVDDSQLPKDRFSAERLKGVDSTLKIQPAKLEDSAVYLCASSSTGGQPQHFGDGTRLSIL.

This clone was recorded only once. This sequence joins TRBV19 and TRBJ1-1, with a tentative D call TRBD1 (5 bases). The V gene lost 2 bases and the J gene lost 2 bases, with 9 bases spanning the gap. CDR3 length: 14 amino acids. The germline V gene encodes CDR1 LNHDA and CDR2 SQIVND (reference sequence). Written as DNA, the CDR3 is TGTGCCAGTAGTATAAAAGGGGATAACACTGAAGCTTTCTTT. This sequence encodes CASSIKGDNTEAFF.

This clone has only a few counts. This sequence joins TRBV19 and TRBJ1-1; unclear D gene. The ends were cut back, 6 bases at V and 5 bases at J, with 13 bases in the middle. The length of the CDR3 is 13 residues. CDR1 and CDR2 from the germline V gene are LNHDA and SQIVND (reference sequence). CDR3 nucleotides: TGTGCCAGTAGACAACATACGAGGACTGAAGCTTTCTTT. It is translated as CASRQHTRTEAFF.

The V and J genes are TRBV9 and TRBJ2-1; 8 positions agree with TRBD2. Germline loops: CDR1 SGDLS, CDR2 YYNGEE. The CDR3 is 15 amino acids. J lost 8 bases, V lost 0 bases, and 7 bases had no gene match. CDR3 sequence (DNA): TGTGCCAGCAGCGTAGCGGGGGGGCCTTGGGATGAGCAGTTCTTC. It codes for CASSVAGGPWDEQFF.

On this clone: At one of its ends the junction is not consistent with the germline gene, which may arise from a read error. V and J are TRBV5-1 and TRBJ2-6, with a possible D match to TRBD2 (5 bases). In germline, CDR1 is SGHRS, CDR2 YFSETQ. The CDR3 consists of 16 residues. CDR3 nucleotides: TGTGCCAGCAGCCCTCCGGAGGTCTCTGGGGCCAACGTCCTGACTTTC. Translating gives CASSPPEVSGANVLTF.

This clone has only one observation. The chain is built from TRBV5-1 and TRBJ1-3, with unresolved D. With 3 bases removed from V and 0 bases from J, the gap between germline ends came to 7 bases. The CDR3 loop spans 14 amino acids. Per germline, CDR1 SGHRS and CDR2 YFSETQ. The CDR3 is CASSSPGSGNTIYF. As DNA, the CDR3 is TGCGCCAGCAGCTCTCCGGGCTCTGGAAACACCATATATTTT.

The rearrangement uses TRBV9 and TRBJ1-6; the D gene is possibly TRBD1 (6 bases). Between the trimmed V and J ends, which lost 3 bases and 6 bases, there was a span of 10 bases. Germline CDR1 is SGDLS and CDR2 is YYNGEE. This CDR3 is built from 14 residues. CDR3: CASSETGTNSPLHF. The CDR3 DNA reads TGTGCCAGCAGCGAAACAGGGACTAATTCACCCCTCCACTTT.

The rearrangement uses TRBV28 and TRBJ2-1; D may be TRBD1 (5 bases). Trimming cost V 8 bases and J 15 bases, with 11 bases left between them. This CDR3 has 9 residues. The V gene's germline CDR1 is MDHEN and CDR2 SYDVKM. CDR3 bases: TGTGCCAGCCCCAGGGTAAGGTTCTTC. Translating gives CASPRVRFF.

The chain links TRBV23-1 to TRBJ2-3; 11 nucleotides agree with TRBD2. TRBV23-1 is annotated as an ORF whose role is uncertain. This CDR3 is 20 amino acids long. With V trimmed by 0 bases and J by 2 bases, 13 bases remained unmatched. The CDR3 DNA follows: TGCGCCAGCAGTCAATCGGCTCTAGCGGGGGGTGGCCCATCCACAGATACGCAGTATTTT. Translation: CASSQSALAGGGPSTDTQYF.

The chain employs TRBV7-8 and TRBJ2-5, with D possibly matching TRBD2 (5 bases). CDR3 length equals 14 residues. CDR1 is SGHVS, CDR2 FQNEAQ, per germline. V lost 6 bases to trimming and J lost 4 bases, with 15 bases between them. CDR3 in amino acids: CASRNQGLAETQYF. For the CDR3, the DNA is TGTGCCAGCAGGAATCAAGGACTTGCAGAGACCCAGTACTTC.

A note on this clone: The same CDR3 can be traced to other DNA sequences in this sample. The rearrangement links TRBV27 to TRBJ1-5; maybe TRBD1 (5 bases). Germline V gives CDR1 MNHEY, CDR2 SMNVEV (reference sequence). Trimming cost V 3 bases and J 2 bases, with 8 bases left between them. This CDR3 spans 14 amino acids. The CDR3: CASSFGTGNQPQHF. The CDR3 DNA follows: TGTGCCAGCAGTTTCGGGACTGGCAATCAGCCCCAGCATTTT.

V is TRBV6-2 or TRBV6-3 and J is TRBJ2-4; 12 positions match TRBD2. J lost 3 bases, V lost 5 bases, and 5 bases had no gene match. Germline lookup yields CDR1 MNHEY and CDR2 SVGEGT. CDR3 size: 16 residues. The CDR3 loop reads CASSLLAGGGKNIQYF. Written as DNA, the CDR3 is TGTGCCAGCAGTCTCCTAGCGGGAGGGGGCAAAAACATTCAGTACTTC.

V and J are TRBV23-1 and TRBJ2-7; the D gene is possibly TRBD2 (5 bases). TRBV23-1 is sorted into the ORF group, with uncertain function. The CDR3 runs 15 residues. With 7 bases removed from V and 2 bases from J, the gap between germline ends came to 18 bases. CDR3 DNA: TGCGCCAGCACCTCAAGGCCCCGGGAAGCCTACGAGCAGTACGTC. Protein: CASTSRPREAYEQYV.

In its sample, this clone was seen once. The chain has TRBV5-1 and TRBJ1-5; TRBD1 matches 8 bases. The CDR3 covers 15 residues. From germline, CDR1 is SGHRS and CDR2 YFSETQ. V was pared by 4 bases and J by 3 bases, with 6 bases of the junction left unmatched. The CDR3 nucleotides are TGCGCCAGCAGCCTAACGACAGGGGACAATCAGCCCCAGCATTTT. It translates to CASSLTTGDNQPQHF.

The V call is TRBV28, the J call TRBJ1-2, with 7 bases fitting TRBD1. V lost 6 bases, J lost 0 bases, and 4 bases stayed unmatched. In germline, CDR1 is MDHEN, CDR2 SYDVKM. CDR3 length: 14 residues. The CDR3 bases are TGTGCCAGCAGCACAGGGGCCGCTAACTATGGCTACACCTTC. Encoded protein: CASSTGAANYGYTF.

The chain recombines TRBV7-2 with TRBJ1-2; 7 bases match TRBD1. The CDR3 covers 17 residues. Trimming cost V 6 bases and J 4 bases; bases outside gene matches: 17. Germline assignment: CDR1 SGHTA and CDR2 FQGNSA. The chain's CDR3 is CASRLDLGTAKVYGYTF. The DNA for the CDR3 is TGTGCCAGCAGGCTAGACCTTGGGACAGCAAAGGTCTATGGCTACACCTTC.

The chain joins TRBV2 to TRBJ2-5, with 14 bases lining up with TRBD2. Germline CDR1 and CDR2: SNHLY and FYNNEI. V was clipped by 6 bases and J by 2 bases; unmatched bases: 8. This CDR3 region has 17 residues. The CDR3 reads CASRRLAGGQGQETQYF. The CDR3 bases are TGTGCCAGCAGACGACTAGCGGGGGGGCAAGGGCAAGAGACCCAGTACTTC.

V and J are TRBV4-3 and TRBJ2-3; D ambiguous. In germline, CDR1 is LGHNA, CDR2 YSLEER. The CDR3 totals 14 residues. V was shortened by 1 base and J by 2 bases, with 7 bases between the two germline ends. CDR3 DNA: TGCGCCAGCAGCCAAGCGGTTATCACAGATACGCAGTATTTT. Translating gives CASSQAVITDTQYF.